The 15 T cell receptor beta chains listed next were all sequenced from one sample in a study of OX40 agonist ivuxolimab in advanced cancers. Library preparation used the immunoSEQ multiplex PCR assay. The table comes from immuneACCESS by way of TCRdb, which keeps in-frame sequences with V and J called. Part of the clones is missing from these tables; in studies checked, under half for an unresolved V gene and the rest for unknown reasons. This sample lists 70,000 to 95,000 clones; about 86% were detected once. The top ten hold about 1.7% of the sample. The sample here was CD4+ or CD8+ T cells sorted from blood, taken in a trial of the OX40 agonist ivuxolimab. These receptors were collected from an adult with an advanced solid tumor such as melanoma, head and neck, liver or kidney cancer.

The chain has TRBV4-2 and TRBJ1-1; no reliable D call. Deletions cut 0 bases from V and 6 bases from J, with 8 bases between. There are 13 residues in the CDR3. Germline CDR1 LGHNA, CDR2 YNFKEQ. The CDR3 protein is CASSQDKGAEAFF. The DNA of the CDR3 is TGTGCCAGCAGCCAAGATAAGGGTGCTGAAGCTTTCTTT.

This clone was seen once. The rearrangement links TRBV5-4 to TRBJ2-3; no clear D gene. This CDR3 region has 15 residues. Germline CDR1 reads SGHNT; CDR2 reads YYREEE (reference sequence). Trimming cost V 2 bases and J 0 bases, with 10 bases left between them. The CDR3 coding sequence is TGTGCCAGCAGCTTTCCCAATCCCAGCACAGATACGCAGTATTTT. Amino acids: CASSFPNPSTDTQYF.

This chain joins TRBV27 and TRBJ2-2; 8 bases agree with TRBD2. This CDR3 has 15 residues. Germline-derived CDR1 and CDR2 are MNHEY and SMNVEV (reference sequence). The J segment lost 4 bases and the V segment lost 6 bases, leaving 7 bases of the junction unmatched. In DNA, the CDR3 is TGTGCCAGCAGGTTCGGGGGGGGAGGCACCGGGGAGCTGTTTTTT. It encodes CASRFGGGGTGELFF.

CDR3 in amino acids: CAIEWRINEKLFF. The CDR3 nucleotides read TGTGCCATCGAATGGCGGATTAATGAAAAACTGTTTTTT. V is TRBV10-3 and J is TRBJ1-4, with unresolved D. V was cut by 8 bases and J by 4 bases, with 11 bases left in between. Germline V gene sequence: CDR1 ENHRY, CDR2 SYGVKD. This CDR3 has 13 amino acids.

V usage is TRBV6-5 and J usage is TRBJ2-7, with D tentatively TRBD1 (6 bases). This CDR3 has 16 residues. The V gene's germline CDR1 is MNHEY and CDR2 SVGAGI. Trimming shortened V by 0 bases and J by 1 base, and 13 bases separated the two germline ends. CDR3 sequence: CASSYSWGRGSYEQYF. The CDR3 DNA follows: TGTGCCAGCAGTTACTCGTGGGGGCGCGGTTCCTACGAGCAGTACTTC.

The chain couples TRBV14 to TRBJ2-1, with a weak D call TRBD2 (6 bases). Trimming removed 4 bases at V and 7 bases at J, with 17 bases between. This CDR3 contains 15 residues. Germline V gene sequence: CDR1 SGHDN, CDR2 FVKESK. The CDR3 nucleotides are TGTGCCAGCAGCCCGCTGGTTCCGGGGAGGAATGAGCAGTTCTTC. The encoded protein is CASSPLVPGRNEQFF.

This clone was picked up a small number of times. The chain links TRBV5-1 to TRBJ1-5; D call uncertain. The CDR3 is made up of 13 amino acids. Germline V gene sequence: CDR1 SGHRS, CDR2 YFSETQ. Trimming removed 2 bases from V and 4 bases from J, with 7 bases in between. The CDR3 loop reads CASSLRGNQPQHF. CDR3 bases: TGCGCCAGCAGCTTACGAGGTAATCAGCCCCAGCATTTT.

This sequence joins TRBV19 and TRBJ1-1; D unresolved. Germline V CDR1 and CDR2: LNHDA, SQIVND (reference sequence). The CDR3 consists of 16 residues. Trimming took 6 bases from V and 1 from J, leaving 18 bases between them. CDR3 residues: CASSFSMSQKNTEAFF. The CDR3 nucleotides read TGTGCCAGTAGCTTTTCTATGAGTCAAAAGAACACTGAAGCTTTCTTT.

The chain is built from TRBV7-8 and TRBJ1-2; 8 positions agree with TRBD1. The CDR3 runs 15 residues. V was pared by 5 bases and J by 2 bases, with 7 bases of the junction left unmatched. Germline CDR1 is SGHVS and CDR2 is FQNEAQ. CDR3 nucleotides: TGTGCCAGCAGCCATGCGGGACAGGCAAACTATGGCTACACCTTC. Its protein is CASSHAGQANYGYTF.

The genes are TRBV2 and TRBJ2-1; 8 bases are a match to TRBD2. The germline CDR1 and CDR2 sequences are SNHLY and FYNNEI. The CDR3 is made up of 16 amino acids. V was clipped by 5 bases and J by 4 bases; unmatched bases: 10. The CDR3 nucleotides read TGTGCCAGCAGTAGAAGCGGGGGCAACTTATACAATGAGCAGTTCTTC. It is translated as CASSRSGGNLYNEQFF.

This clone has more than one count but fewer than ten. The CDR3 is CASSFARDWYGYTF. The DNA for the CDR3 is TGTGCCAGCAGTTTCGCCAGGGATTGGTATGGCTACACCTTC. The chain carries TRBV28 and TRBJ1-2, with a weak D call TRBD1 (5 bases). V lost 3 bases and J 5 bases, leaving 13 bases between the germline ends. Per the germline V gene, CDR1 is MDHEN and CDR2 is SYDVKM. The CDR3 has 14 residues.

The chain combines TRBV7-2 with TRBJ1-4; no clear D. Germline CDR1 SGHTA, CDR2 FQGNSA. The length of the CDR3 is 15 residues. The ends were cut back, 1 base at V and 5 bases at J, with 11 bases in the middle. CDR3 bases: TGTGCCAGCAGCTTAGGTTACAGCTCGAATGAAAAACTGTTTTTT. The encoded protein is CASSLGYSSNEKLFF.

The CDR3 sequence: CASSVRLDTDEQFF. DNA of the CDR3: TGTGCCAGCAGCGTCCGACTAGACACCGATGAGCAGTTCTTC. The chain couples TRBV9 to TRBJ2-1; D perhaps matches TRBD2 (6 bases). V was clipped by 2 bases and J by 8 bases, with 14 bases between them. This CDR3 region has 14 residues. CDR1 SGDLS and CDR2 YYNGEE come from the germline V gene. Variable domain in full (rest from reference TRBV9 and TRBJ2-1): DSGVTQTPKHLITATGQRVTLRCSPRSGDLSVYWYQQSLDQGLQFLIQYYNGEERAKGNILERFSAQQFPDLHSELNLSSLELGDSALYFCASSVRLDTDEQFFGPGTRLTVL.

The CDR3: CASSPPGRGGDGNQPQHF. The CDR3 DNA sequence: TGTGCCAGCTCACCACCGGGGCGCGGGGGAGATGGCAATCAGCCCCAGCATTTT. The chain employs TRBV18 and TRBJ1-5, with D perhaps TRBD1 (5 bases). Looked up from germline, CDR1 is KGHSH and CDR2 is LQKENI. V was pared by 0 bases and J by 2 bases, with 17 bases between. This CDR3 spans 18 amino acids.

The chain couples TRBV6-5 to TRBJ1-2; D is undetermined. The V end was cut by 5 bases, the J end by 4 bases, with 11 bases between. The CDR3 contains 13 residues. Germline V gene lookup returns CDR1 MNHEY and CDR2 SVGAGI. The CDR3 bases are TGTGCCAGCAGTCTCGGACCGACCTATGGCTACACCTTC. The encoded protein is CASSLGPTYGYTF.